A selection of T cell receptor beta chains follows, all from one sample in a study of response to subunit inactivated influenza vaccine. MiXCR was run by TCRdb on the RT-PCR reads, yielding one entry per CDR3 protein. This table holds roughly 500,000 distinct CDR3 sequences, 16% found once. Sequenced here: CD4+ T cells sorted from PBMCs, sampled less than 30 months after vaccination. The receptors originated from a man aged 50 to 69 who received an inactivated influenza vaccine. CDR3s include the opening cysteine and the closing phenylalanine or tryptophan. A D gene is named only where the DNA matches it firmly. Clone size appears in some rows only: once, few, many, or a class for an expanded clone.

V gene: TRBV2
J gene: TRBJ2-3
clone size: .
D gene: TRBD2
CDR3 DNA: TGTGCCAGCAGTGGTCTAGCGGACACAGATACGCAGTATTTT
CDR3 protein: CASSGLADTDTQYF

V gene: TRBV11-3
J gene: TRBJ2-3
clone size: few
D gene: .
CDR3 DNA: TGTGCCAGCAGCTTAATGGGGCGGATCACAGATACGCAGTATTTT
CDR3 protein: CASSLMGRITDTQYF

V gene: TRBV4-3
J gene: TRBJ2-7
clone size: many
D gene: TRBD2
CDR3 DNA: TGCGCCAGCAGCCAAGTTCCTAGCGGAGGCTACGAGCAGTACTTC
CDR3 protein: CASSQVPSGGYEQYF

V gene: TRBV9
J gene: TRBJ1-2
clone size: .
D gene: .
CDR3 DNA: TGTGCCAGCAGCGTAGAAGAGAGGGGCTATGGCTACACCTTC
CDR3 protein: CASSVEERGYGYTF

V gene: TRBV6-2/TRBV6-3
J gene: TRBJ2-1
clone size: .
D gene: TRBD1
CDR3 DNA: TGTGCCAGCACCAAAATCGGACAGGGGGGATTCAATGAGCAGTTCTTC
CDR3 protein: CASTKIGQGGFNEQFF

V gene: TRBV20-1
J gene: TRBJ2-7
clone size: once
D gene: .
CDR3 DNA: TGCAGTGCAAGTAGCGCGGCTGACAACTACGAGCAGTACTTC
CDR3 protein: CSASSAADNYEQYF

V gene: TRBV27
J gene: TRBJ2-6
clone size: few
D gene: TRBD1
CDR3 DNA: TGTGCCAGCAGTTTAACCCCCGACAGGGTCTACGGGGCCAACGTCCTGACTTTC
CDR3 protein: CASSLTPDRVYGANVLTF

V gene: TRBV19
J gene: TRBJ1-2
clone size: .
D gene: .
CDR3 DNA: TGTGCCAGTAGTGGGCAGGGACCCAACTATGGCTACACCTTC
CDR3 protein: CASSGQGPNYGYTF

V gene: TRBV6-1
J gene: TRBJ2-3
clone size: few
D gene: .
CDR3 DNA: TGTGCCAGCAGTGAAGTGAGCGGGCGTAGCACAGATACGCAGTATTTT
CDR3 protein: CASSEVSGRSTDTQYF

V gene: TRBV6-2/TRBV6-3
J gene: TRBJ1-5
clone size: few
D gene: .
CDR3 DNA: TGTGCCAGCACCCGGGACAATTGGGGAAATCAGCCCCAGCATTTT
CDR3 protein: CASTRDNWGNQPQHF

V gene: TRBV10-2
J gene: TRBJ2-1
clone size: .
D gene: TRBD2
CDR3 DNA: TGCGCCAGCAGCGCCTCGTGGGCTAGCGGGGGCCTGGGGAATGAGCAGTTCTTC
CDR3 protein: CASSASWASGGLGNEQFF

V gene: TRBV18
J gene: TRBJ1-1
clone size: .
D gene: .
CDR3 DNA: TGTGCCAGCTCCCTAGAGGGGGGCGGGAACACTGAAGCTTTCTTT
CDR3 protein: CASSLEGGGNTEAFF

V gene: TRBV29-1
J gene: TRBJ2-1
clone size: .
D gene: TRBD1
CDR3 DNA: TGCAGCGTCTCAGACAGGGGCCCCTGGGATGAGCAGTTCTTC
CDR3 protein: CSVSDRGPWDEQFF

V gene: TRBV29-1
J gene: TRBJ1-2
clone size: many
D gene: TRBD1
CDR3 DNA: TGCAGCGTTTGGGACAGTTTCTATGGCTACACCTTC
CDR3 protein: CSVWDSFYGYTF

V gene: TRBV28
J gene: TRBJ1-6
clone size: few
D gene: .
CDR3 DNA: TGTGCCAGCAGTCCCCACCGTGGGCGCAGCTCCTATAATTCACCCCTCCACTTT
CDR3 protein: CASSPHRGRSSYNSPLHF

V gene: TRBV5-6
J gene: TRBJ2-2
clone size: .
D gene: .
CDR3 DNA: TGTGCCAGCAGCTCCCCCGCCGGGGAGCTGTTTTTT
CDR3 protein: CASSSPAGELFF

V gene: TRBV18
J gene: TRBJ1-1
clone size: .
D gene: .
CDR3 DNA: TGTGCCAGCTCACCTCAACAGGGTGAAGCTTTCTTT
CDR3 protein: CASSPQQGEAFF

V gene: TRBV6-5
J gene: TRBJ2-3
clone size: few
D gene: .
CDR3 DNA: TGTGCCAGCAGTTACAGGGGTATCGGCGATACGCAGTATTTT
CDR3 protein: CASSYRGIGDTQYF

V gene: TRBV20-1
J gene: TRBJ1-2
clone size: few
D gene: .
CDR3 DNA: TGCAGTGCCACGACAGCGGCCACTGGCTACACCTTC
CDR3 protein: CSATTAATGYTF

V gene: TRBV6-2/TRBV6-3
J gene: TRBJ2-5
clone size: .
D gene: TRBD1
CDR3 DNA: TGTGCCAGCAGGACTGGACAGGGTCGACAGACCCAGTACTTC
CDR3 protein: CASRTGQGRQTQYF

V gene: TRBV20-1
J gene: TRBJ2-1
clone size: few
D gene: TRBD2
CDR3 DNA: TGCAGTGCCGCAATCGGGACTAGTGGAGGCAATGAGCAGTTCTTC
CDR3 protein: CSAAIGTSGGNEQFF

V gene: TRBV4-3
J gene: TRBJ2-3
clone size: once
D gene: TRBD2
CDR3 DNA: TGCGCCAGCAGCCAACATAGCGGGGTAAAAGATACGCAGTATTTT
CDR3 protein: CASSQHSGVKDTQYF

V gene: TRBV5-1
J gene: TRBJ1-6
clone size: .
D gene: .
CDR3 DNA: TGCGCCAGTTCGGGGGACTATAATTCACCCCTCCACTTT
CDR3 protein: CASSGDYNSPLHF

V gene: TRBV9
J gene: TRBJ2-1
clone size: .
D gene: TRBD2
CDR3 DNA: TGTGCCAGCAGCGTAGGGACTAGCGGAACTTACAATGAGCAGTTCTTC
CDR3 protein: CASSVGTSGTYNEQFF

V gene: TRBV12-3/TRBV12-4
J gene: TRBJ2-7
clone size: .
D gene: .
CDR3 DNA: TGTGCCAGCAGTTTTGGCAGGGCGGGTGAGCAGTACTTC
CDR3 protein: CASSFGRAGEQYF

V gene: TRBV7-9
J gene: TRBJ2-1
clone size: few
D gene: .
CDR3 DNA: TGTGCCAGCAGCTTAGGAGGGCAGGTGAATGAGCAGTTCTTC
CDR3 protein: CASSLGGQVNEQFF